The sequence of this TCR beta chain was determined in a study of T-cell reconstitution after alpha-beta-depleted transplantation in children. Germline V lookup: CDR1 SEHNR, CDR2 FQNEAQ (reference sequence). The CDR3 spans 15 residues. Trimming removed 0 bases at V and 5 bases at J, with 14 bases between. Unique molecular identifiers were incorporated into the prepared TCRbeta library. In TCRdb, the PCR reads were re-called with MiXCR into one record per CDR3 protein. Of 400,000 to 500,000 distinct CDR3 sequences listed, about a tenth are singletons. This chain connects TRBV7-9 to TRBJ2-7, with a possible D match to TRBD2 (5 bases). The clonotype originates from a human donor who donated a stem cell graft to a child with acute myeloid leukemia. The sample in question was PBMCs from the stem cell graft donor, obtained from the stem cell graft. CDR3 sequence: CASSLAQASFDEQYF. DNA for the CDR3: TGTGCCAGCAGCTTAGCGCAGGCTAGCTTTGACGAGCAGTACTTC. Full variable domain (missing parts from reference TRBV7-9 and TRBJ2-7): DTGVSQNPRHKITKRGQNVTFRCDPISEHNRLYWYRQTLGQGPEFLTYFQNEAQLEKSRLLSDRFSAERPKGSFSTLEIQRTEQGDSAMYLCASSLAQASFDEQYFGPGTRLTVT.